A selection of T cell receptor beta chains follows, all from one sample in a study of T cells in Graves' hyperthyroidism and ophthalmopathy. TCRdb reprocessed the multiplex PCR reads with MiXCR, giving one entry per CDR3 protein. The data hold 300,000 to 400,000 distinct CDR3 sequences, with roughly 14% observed a single time. The sample comprised blood. The receptors were gathered from a woman in her 30s with Graves' ophthalmopathy. The CDR3 runs from the conserved cysteine through the conserved F or W. Each record gives: V gene, CDR3 length, D gene, J gene, clone size, CDR3 DNA, CDR3 protein. A D gene is named only where the DNA matches it firmly. Not all rows give a size; the values are once, few, many and, for expanded clones, a class.

TRBV6-5	16	TRBD1	TRBJ1-3	-	TGTGCCAGCAGTTACACGGGACAGGGGGTTGGAAACACCATATATTTT	CASSYTGQGVGNTIYF
TRBV7-9	14	-	TRBJ1-6	few	TGTGCCAGCAGCTCGACAGGAGATAATTCACCCCTCCACTTT	CASSSTGDNSPLHF
TRBV11-2	13	-	TRBJ1-1	-	TGTGCCAGCAGCCAAGACTTGGGGGGGGCGGCTTTCTTT	CASSQDLGGAAFF
TRBV3-1	15	-	TRBJ2-3	many	TGTGCCAGCAGCCAAGTGGGCAGATTCACAGATACGCAGTATTTT	CASSQVGRFTDTQYF
TRBV7-9	16	-	TRBJ1-6	-	TGTGCCAGCAGCCCCCCCGACAGGTCCCAACATTCACCCCTCCACTTT	CASSPPDRSQHSPLHF
TRBV18	13	-	TRBJ2-7	many	TGTGCCAGCTCACGCGATGGCCTCTACGAGCAGTACTTC	CASSRDGLYEQYF
TRBV12-3/TRBV12-4	13	TRBD2	TRBJ2-1	many	TGTGCCAGCAGAATTGGGACTAGCGGGGAGCAGTTCTTC	CASRIGTSGEQFF
TRBV11-2	15	-	TRBJ1-5	many	TGTGCCAGCAGCTTAGATTTGGCAGGAATTCAGCCCCAGCATTTT	CASSLDLAGIQPQHF
TRBV6-1	15	-	TRBJ2-6	many	TGTGCCAGCACGCCAGGGCATCTTGGGGCCAACGTCCTGACTTTC	CASTPGHLGANVLTF
TRBV28	15	TRBD1	TRBJ2-7	many	TGTGCCAGCAGCCAGAACAGGGGTCCTTCCTACGAGCAGTACTTC	CASSQNRGPSYEQYF
TRBV19	17	-	TRBJ2-2	many	TGTGCCAGTAGTATAGATCGGCCAGGGGTGGTCACCGGGGAGCTGTTTTTT	CASSIDRPGVVTGELFF
TRBV25-1	13	-	TRBJ2-7	few	TGTGCCAGCAGCCAGGGCTTCACCTACGAGCAGTACTTC	CASSQGFTYEQYF
TRBV6-4	14	-	TRBJ2-2	many	TGTGCCAGCAGTCCACAGGGTACTGGCGGGGAGCTGTTTTTT	CASSPQGTGGELFF
TRBV7-3	15	-	TRBJ2-6	many	TGTGCCAGCAGCTTATCGAGCTCTGGGGCCAACGTCCTGACTTTC	CASSLSSSGANVLTF
TRBV6-1	15	-	TRBJ2-7	many	TGTGCCAGCAGTGAAGCCTGGCCGGAGCCTTACGAGCAGTACTTC	CASSEAWPEPYEQYF
TRBV6-1	12	-	TRBJ1-1	many	TGTGCCAGTTCCCCCGGACCGACTGAAGCTTTCTTT	CASSPGPTEAFF
TRBV6-1	15	TRBD1	TRBJ1-5	many	TGTGCCAGCAGATGGACAGGGGATAGCAATCAGCCCCAGCATTTT	CASRWTGDSNQPQHF
TRBV29-1	14	-	TRBJ2-4	many	TGCAGCGTTGGAGGGCGACTAGCCAAAAACATTCAGTACTTC	CSVGGRLAKNIQYF
TRBV4-1	17	-	TRBJ1-1	-	TGCGCCAGCAGCCAAGATGCGGCAGACCACCCGAACACTGAAGCTTTCTTT	CASSQDAADHPNTEAFF
TRBV6-1	15	-	TRBJ1-6	many	TGTGCCAGCAGTCAAACCCAGGGTGGGAATTCACCCCTCCACTTT	CASSQTQGGNSPLHF
TRBV6-1	16	-	TRBJ2-2	few	TGTGCCAGCAGTGATAAATGGCGGGGGAACACCGGGGAGCTGTTTTTT	CASSDKWRGNTGELFF
TRBV6-1	16	-	TRBJ2-1	many	TGTGCCAGCAGAGAGGGGACTTACCGGTTAGGGAATGAGCAGTTCTTC	CASREGTYRLGNEQFF
TRBV3-1	15	-	TRBJ1-3	many	TGTGCCAGCAGCGAGCTGTGGCTGTCTGGAAACACCATATATTTT	CASSELWLSGNTIYF
TRBV29-1	11	-	TRBJ1-1	many	TGCAGCGTTGGCATGAACACTGAAGCTTTCTTT	CSVGMNTEAFF
TRBV7-9	16	-	TRBJ2-7	many	TGTGCCAGCAGCACCATCCAGGGGAGAGTGAAATACGAGCAGTACTTC	CASSTIQGRVKYEQYF
TRBV20-1	17	TRBD1	TRBJ2-7	-	TGCAGTGCTAGGAACCTGGACAGGCCCACTATTATGAACGAGCAGTACTTC	CSARNLDRPTIMNEQYF
TRBV7-2	15	-	TRBJ2-3	many	TGTGCCAGCAGCCGTGACATCGCCAGTAAAGATACGCAGTATTTT	CASSRDIASKDTQYF
TRBV15	13	-	TRBJ1-4	-	TGTGCCACCAGGACAACAACTAATGAAAAACTGTTTTTT	CATRTTTNEKLFF
TRBV2	13	TRBD1	TRBJ1-5	many	TGTGCCAGCGGGACAGGGGGCAATCAGCCCCAGCATTTT	CASGTGGNQPQHF
TRBV24-1	15	-	TRBJ2-2	-	TGTGCCACCATGGGGTCATGGCAGGACACCGGGGAGCTGTTTTTT	CATMGSWQDTGELFF
TRBV12-3/TRBV12-4	15	-	TRBJ1-6	many	TGTGCCAGCAGCCGCGTAGGTGACGGGAATTCACCCCTCCACTTT	CASSRVGDGNSPLHF
TRBV30	15	TRBD1	TRBJ2-1	-	TGTGCCTGGAGTGTACTTGACAGGGGCTACAATGAGCAGTTCTTC	CAWSVLDRGYNEQFF
TRBV6-1	14	-	TRBJ1-4	many	TGTGCCAGCAGGACCGCGGTGGGCAATGAAAAACTGTTTTTT	CASRTAVGNEKLFF
TRBV28	19	TRBD1	TRBJ1-6	-	TGTGCCAGCAGTCCTCTGCCCGGGACAGGGGACTATATCAATTCACCCCTCCACTTT	CASSPLPGTGDYINSPLHF
TRBV12-3/TRBV12-4	17	-	TRBJ1-6	many	TGTGCCAGCAGTTTGGAAAACCCAGGGGTTTCGGATTCACCCCTCCACTTT	CASSLENPGVSDSPLHF
TRBV4-2	16	TRBD1	TRBJ1-1	many	TGTGCCAGCAAATACAGGGGCGCAGGGGTAAACACTGAAGCTTTCTTT	CASKYRGAGVNTEAFF
TRBV10-3	14	-	TRBJ2-2	many	TGTGCCATCAGTGAGGCGAGGGTAACCGGGGAGCTGTTTTTT	CAISEARVTGELFF